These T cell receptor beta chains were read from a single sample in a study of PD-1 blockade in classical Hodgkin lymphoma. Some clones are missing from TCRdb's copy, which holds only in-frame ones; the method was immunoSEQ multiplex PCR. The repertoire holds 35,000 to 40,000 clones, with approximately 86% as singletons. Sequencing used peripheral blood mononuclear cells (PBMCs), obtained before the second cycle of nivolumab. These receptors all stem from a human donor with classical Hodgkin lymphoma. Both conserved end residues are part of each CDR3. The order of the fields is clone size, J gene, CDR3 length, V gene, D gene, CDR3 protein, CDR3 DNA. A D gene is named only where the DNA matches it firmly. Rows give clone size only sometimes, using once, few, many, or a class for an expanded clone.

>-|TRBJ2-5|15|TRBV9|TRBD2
CASSVAAGEQETQYF
TGTGCCAGCAGCGTAGCGGCGGGAGAACAAGAGACCCAGTACTTC
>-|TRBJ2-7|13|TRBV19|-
CASSMNGHYEQYF
TGTGCCAGTAGTATGAACGGACACTACGAGCAGTACTTC
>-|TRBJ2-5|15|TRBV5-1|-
CASSLADRGGETQYF
TGCGCCAGCAGCTTGGCCGACAGGGGAGGGGAGACCCAGTACTTC
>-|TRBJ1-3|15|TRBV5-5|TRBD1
CASNQKGAAGNTIYF
TGTGCCAGCAATCAGAAGGGGGCAGCTGGAAACACCATATATTTT
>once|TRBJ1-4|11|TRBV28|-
CASMTDEKLFF
TGTGCCAGCATGACCGATGAAAAACTGTTTTTT
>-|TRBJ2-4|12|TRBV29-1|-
CSVAGVVDIQYF
TGCAGCGTTGCTGGGGTGGTGGACATTCAGTACTTC
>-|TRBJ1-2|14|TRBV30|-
CAWSVISRANGYTF
TGTGCCTGGAGTGTGATAAGCCGTGCAAATGGCTACACCTTC
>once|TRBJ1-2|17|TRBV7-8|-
CASSLGRRKGGIYGYTF
TGTGCCAGCAGCTTAGGTCGTCGAAAGGGGGGGATCTATGGCTACACCTTC
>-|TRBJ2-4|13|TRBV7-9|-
CASGRLRGNIQYF
TGTGCCAGCGGCCGACTCCGGGGAAACATTCAGTACTTC
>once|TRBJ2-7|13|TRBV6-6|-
CASSPGFSYEQYF
TGTGCCAGCAGTCCAGGGTTCTCATACGAGCAGTACTTC
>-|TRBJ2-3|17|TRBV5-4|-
CASTRGGGSGHTDTQYF
TGTGCCAGCACCAGGGGCGGAGGTAGCGGGCACACAGATACGCAGTATTTT
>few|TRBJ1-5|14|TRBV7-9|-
CASSGGALNQPQHF
TGTGCCAGTTCCGGGGGGGCCTTAAATCAGCCCCAGCATTTT
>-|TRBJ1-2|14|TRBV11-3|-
CASSLSGADGGYTF
TGTGCCAGCAGCTTATCGGGGGCTGATGGTGGCTACACCTTC
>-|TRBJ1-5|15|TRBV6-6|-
CASRKGDGSNQPQHF
TGTGCCAGCAGAAAAGGGGACGGTAGCAATCAGCCCCAGCATTTT
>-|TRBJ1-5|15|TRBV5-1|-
CASSVLGHSNQPQHF
TGCGCCAGCAGCGTACTTGGGCATAGCAATCAGCCCCAGCATTTT
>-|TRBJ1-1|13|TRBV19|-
CASSINANTEAFF
TGTGCCAGTAGTATAAACGCGAACACTGAAGCTTTCTTT
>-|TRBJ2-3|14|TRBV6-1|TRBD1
CATKDRERADTQYF
TGTGCCACCAAGGACAGGGAACGTGCAGATACGCAGTATTTT
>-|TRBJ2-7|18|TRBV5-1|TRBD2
CASSLRATIAGGPHEQYF
TGCGCCAGCAGCTTGCGGGCCACGATTGCGGGAGGGCCCCACGAGCAGTACTTC
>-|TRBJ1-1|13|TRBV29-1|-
CSGGVKGGTGAFF
TGCAGCGGTGGGGTTAAAGGGGGTACCGGTGCTTTCTTT
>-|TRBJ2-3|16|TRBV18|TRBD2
CASSPGAGRMADTQYF
TGTGCCAGCTCACCCGGGGCCGGGAGGATGGCAGATACGCAGTATTTT
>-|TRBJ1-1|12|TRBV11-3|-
CASSLVVTEAFF
TGTGCCAGCAGCTTAGTGGTCACTGAAGCTTTCTTT
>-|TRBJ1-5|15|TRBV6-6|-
CASSYGPGGNQPQHF
TGTGCCAGCAGTTACGGCCCGGGAGGCAATCAGCCCCAGCATTTT
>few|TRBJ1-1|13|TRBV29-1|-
CSVGKGTGTEAFF
TGCAGCGTTGGTAAGGGAACGGGCACTGAAGCTTTCTTT
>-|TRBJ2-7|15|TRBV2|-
CASSEGLPVSYEQYF
TGTGCCAGCAGTGAAGGACTTCCCGTCTCCTACGAGCAGTACTTC
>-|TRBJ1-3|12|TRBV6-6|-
CATSISGNTIYF
TGTGCCACCAGTATATCTGGAAACACCATATATTTT
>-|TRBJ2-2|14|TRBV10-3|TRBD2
CAISGGGLAGELFF
TGTGCCATCAGTGGCGGGGGGCTGGCCGGGGAGCTGTTTTTT
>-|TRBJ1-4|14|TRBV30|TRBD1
CAWGGDRVTRKLFF
TGTGCCTGGGGGGGGGACAGGGTAACAAGAAAACTGTTTTTT
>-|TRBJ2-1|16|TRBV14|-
CASSQATDPSYNEQFF
TGTGCCAGCAGCCAAGCGACAGATCCTTCCTACAATGAGCAGTTCTTC
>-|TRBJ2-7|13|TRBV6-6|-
CASSLGGFAEQYF
TGTGCCAGCAGCCTTGGGGGTTTCGCCGAGCAGTACTTC
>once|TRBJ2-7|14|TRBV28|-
CASSRSGTFYEQYF
TGTGCCAGCAGCCGGAGTGGGACTTTTTACGAGCAGTACTTC
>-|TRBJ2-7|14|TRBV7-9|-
CASSGWTAPYEQYF
TGTGCCAGCAGCGGATGGACCGCACCCTACGAGCAGTACTTC
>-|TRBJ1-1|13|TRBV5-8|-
CASSLPGNTEAFF
TGTGCCAGCAGCTTGCCGGGGAACACTGAAGCTTTCTTT
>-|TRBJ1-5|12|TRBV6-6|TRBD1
CASSLDRQPQHF
TGTGCCAGCAGTTTGGACAGGCAGCCCCAGCATTTT
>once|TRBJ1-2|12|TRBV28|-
CASSLSSIGYTF
TGTGCCAGCAGTTTATCCTCCATTGGCTACACCTTC
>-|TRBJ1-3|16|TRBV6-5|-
CASSYWGLSSGNTIYF
TGTGCCAGCAGTTACTGGGGACTTAGCTCTGGAAACACCATATATTTT
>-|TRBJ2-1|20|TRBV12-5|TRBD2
CASGLVLLAGGPGIYYEQFF
TGTGCTAGTGGTTTGGTACTTCTGGCGGGAGGCCCGGGGATTTATTATGAGCAGTTCTTC
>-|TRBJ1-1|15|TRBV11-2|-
CASSLQHGGDTEAFF
TGTGCCAGCAGCCTGCAACACGGAGGGGACACTGAAGCTTTCTTT
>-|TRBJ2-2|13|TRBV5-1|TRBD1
CASSPGGTGELFF
TGCGCCAGCAGCCCAGGGGGTACCGGGGAGCTGTTTTTT
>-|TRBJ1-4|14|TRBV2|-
CASRIAEGYEKLFF
TGTGCCAGCCGCATCGCCGAGGGCTATGAAAAACTGTTTTTT
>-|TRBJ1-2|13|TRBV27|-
CASSRRVGDGYTF
TGTGCCAGCAGCCGGCGAGTGGGCGATGGCTACACCTTC
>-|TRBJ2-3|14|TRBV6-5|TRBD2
CASSPGLAAGTQYF
TGTGCCAGCAGTCCCGGACTAGCGGCTGGTACGCAGTATTTT
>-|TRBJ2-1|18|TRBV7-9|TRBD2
CASSYPRWGGSSYNEQFF
TGTGCCAGCAGCTACCCCCGGTGGGGGGGGAGCTCCTACAATGAGCAGTTCTTC
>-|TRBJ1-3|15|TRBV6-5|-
CASSYVAGHRNTIYF
TGTGCCAGCAGTTACGTAGCGGGACATCGGAACACCATATATTTT
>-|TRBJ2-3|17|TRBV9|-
CASSVSTQGPGPDTQYF
TGTGCCAGCAGCGTGTCAACTCAGGGACCGGGACCAGATACGCAGTATTTT
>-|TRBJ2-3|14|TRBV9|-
CASRRATETDTQYF
TGTGCCAGCAGGCGAGCGACGGAGACAGATACGCAGTATTTT
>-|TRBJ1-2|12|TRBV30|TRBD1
CAGTGGFYGYTF
TGTGCCGGTACAGGGGGATTCTATGGCTACACCTTC
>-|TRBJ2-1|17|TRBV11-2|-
CASSLDRAPSLIVKQFF
TGTGCCAGCAGCTTAGATCGGGCACCCTCCTTGATAGTAAAGCAGTTCTTC
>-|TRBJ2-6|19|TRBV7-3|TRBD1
CASSQIRDRTLSGANVLTF
TGTGCCAGCAGCCAAATCCGGGACAGGACGCTTTCTGGGGCCAACGTCCTGACTTTC
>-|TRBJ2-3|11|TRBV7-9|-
CASSLKDTQYF
TGTGCCAGCAGCTTGAAGGATACGCAGTATTTT
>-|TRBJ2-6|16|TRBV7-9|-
CASRAGALSGANVLTF
TGTGCCAGCCGAGCAGGGGCCCTCTCTGGGGCCAACGTCCTGACTTTC
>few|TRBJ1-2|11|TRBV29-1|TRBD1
CSADRGIGYTF
TGCAGCGCCGACAGGGGTATTGGCTACACCTTC
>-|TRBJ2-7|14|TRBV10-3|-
CAISYSVPTYEQYF
TGTGCCATCAGTTATAGCGTTCCTACCTACGAGCAGTACTTC
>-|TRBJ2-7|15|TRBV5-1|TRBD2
CASSEILAGAHEQYF
TGCGCCAGCAGCGAAATTCTAGCGGGAGCTCACGAGCAGTACTTC